The subject of this entry is one T cell receptor (beta chain). The same CDR3 arises from other DNA sequences in this sample as well. The germline V gene has CDR1 LNHDA and CDR2 SQIVND (reference sequence). This CDR3 contains 14 residues. Trimming cost V 7 bases and J 2 bases; bases outside gene matches: 7. The data derive from a study of T cell changes during pregnancy in multiple sclerosis. Profiled with immunoSEQ multiplex PCR; TCRdb holds only in-frame clones, not every one. Counted here are 45,000 to 55,000 clones, about 92% occurring once; the ten biggest clones make up approximately 0.15%. This receptor was obtained from a female donor in good health, enrolled as a control in a pregnancy study. Specimen: CD4+ T cells from peripheral blood mononuclear cells, collected after pregnancy. The rearrangement uses TRBV19 and TRBJ1-1, with 7 bases fitting TRBD1. The CDR3 sequence is CASMTGRSNTEAFF. The CDR3, as DNA: TGTGCCAGTATGACAGGGAGGTCAAACACTGAAGCTTTCTTT.